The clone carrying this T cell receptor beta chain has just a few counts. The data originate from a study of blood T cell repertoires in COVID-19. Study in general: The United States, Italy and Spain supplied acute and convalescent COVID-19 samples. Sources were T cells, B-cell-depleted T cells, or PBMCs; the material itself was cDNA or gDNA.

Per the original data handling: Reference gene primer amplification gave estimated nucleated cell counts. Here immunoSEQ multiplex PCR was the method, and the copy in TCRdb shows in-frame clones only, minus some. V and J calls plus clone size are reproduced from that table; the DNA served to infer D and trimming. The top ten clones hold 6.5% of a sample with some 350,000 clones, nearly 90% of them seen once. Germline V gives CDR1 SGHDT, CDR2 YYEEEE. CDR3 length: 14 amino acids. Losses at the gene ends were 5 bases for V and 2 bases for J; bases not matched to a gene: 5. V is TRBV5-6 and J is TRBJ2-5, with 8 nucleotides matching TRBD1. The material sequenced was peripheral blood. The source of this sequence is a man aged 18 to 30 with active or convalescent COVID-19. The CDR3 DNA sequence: TGTGCCAGCAGGAGGACAGGGCTACAAGAGACCCAGTACTTC. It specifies CASRRTGLQETQYF.